This T cell receptor (beta chain) was documented in a study of blood T cell repertoires in COVID-19. Overall study context: Samples came from the United States, Italy and Spain, spanning acute and convalescent COVID-19. The cDNA or gDNA used as material had been derived from T cells, B-cell-depleted T cells, or PBMCs.

Participants were aged about 18 to 90 years from approximately 25 US areas. In the authors' methods: The assay estimated nucleated cells by amplifying reference gene primers. The assay was immunoSEQ multiplex PCR, and TCRdb's table has in-frame clones only and misses some. V, J and clone size reflect that table, while D and trimming were determined from the DNA. The data show around 250,000 clones, with about 90% seen just once and 0.95% to 1.5% held by the top ten. The CDR3 sequence is 13 residues long. From germline, CDR1 is SNHLY and CDR2 FYNNEI. V was cut by 6 bases and J by 4 bases, with 12 bases left in between.

This sequence originates from a human donor in a cohort exposed to, infected with or recovered from COVID-19 (not recorded which). The donor label of this sample is uncertain. The sequencing sample was made of PBMCs or T cells enriched from blood (not recorded which). This chain links TRBV2 with TRBJ2-5, with D tentatively TRBD2 (6 bases). Here the CDR3 DNA reads TGTGCCAGCAGACAAACGGGGGTAGAGACCCAGTACTTC. The encoded protein is CASRQTGVETQYF.